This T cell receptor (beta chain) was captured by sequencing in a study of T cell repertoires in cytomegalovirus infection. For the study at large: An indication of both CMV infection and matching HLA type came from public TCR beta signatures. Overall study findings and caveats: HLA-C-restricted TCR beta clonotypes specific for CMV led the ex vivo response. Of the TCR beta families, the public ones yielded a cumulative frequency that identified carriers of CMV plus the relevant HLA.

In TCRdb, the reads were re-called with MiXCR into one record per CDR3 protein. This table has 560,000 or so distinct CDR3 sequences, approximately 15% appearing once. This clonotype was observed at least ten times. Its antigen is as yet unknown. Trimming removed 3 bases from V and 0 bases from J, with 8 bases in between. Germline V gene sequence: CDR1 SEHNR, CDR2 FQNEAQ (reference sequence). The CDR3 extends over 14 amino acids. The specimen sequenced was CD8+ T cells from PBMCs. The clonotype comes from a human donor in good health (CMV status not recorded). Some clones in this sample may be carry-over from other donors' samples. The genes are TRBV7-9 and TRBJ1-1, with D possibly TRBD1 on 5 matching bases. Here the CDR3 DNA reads TGTGCCAGCAGCTTCAGGGAGATGAACACTGAAGCTTTCTTT. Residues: CASSFREMNTEAFF. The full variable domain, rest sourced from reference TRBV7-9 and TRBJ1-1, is DTGVSQNPRHKITKRGQNVTFRCDPISEHNRLYWYRQTLGQGPEFLTYFQNEAQLEKSRLLSDRFSAERPKGSFSTLEIQRTEQGDSAMYLCASSFREMNTEAFFGQGTRLTVV.